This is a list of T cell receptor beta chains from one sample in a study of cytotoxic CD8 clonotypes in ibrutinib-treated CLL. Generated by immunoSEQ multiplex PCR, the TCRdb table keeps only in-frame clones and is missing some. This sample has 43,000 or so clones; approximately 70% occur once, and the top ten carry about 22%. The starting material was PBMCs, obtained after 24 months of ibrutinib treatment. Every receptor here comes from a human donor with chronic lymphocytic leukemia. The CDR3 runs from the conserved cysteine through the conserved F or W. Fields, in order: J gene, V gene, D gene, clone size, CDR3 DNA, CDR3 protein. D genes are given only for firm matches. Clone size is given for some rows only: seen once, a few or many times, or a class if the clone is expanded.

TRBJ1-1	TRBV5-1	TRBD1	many	TGCGCCAGCAGGTGGACAGGTGACACTGAAGCTTTCTTT	CASRWTGDTEAFF
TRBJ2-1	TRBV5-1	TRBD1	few	TGCGCCAGCAGCACAGAGGGGGCTCCACCGTACAATGAGCAGTTCTTC	CASSTEGAPPYNEQFF
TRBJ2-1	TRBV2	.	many	TGTGCCAGCGTTGAGGAGATCTGGAATGAGCAGTTCTTC	CASVEEIWNEQFF
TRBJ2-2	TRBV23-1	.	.	TGCGCCAGCGTGAATCAGGGGGACTCGAACACCGGGGAGCTGTTTTTT	CASVNQGDSNTGELFF
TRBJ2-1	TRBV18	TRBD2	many	TGTGCCAGCTCACCACCGACCGGGACTAACCATGAGCAGTTCTTC	CASSPPTGTNHEQFF
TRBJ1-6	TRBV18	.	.	TGTGCCAGCTCACCGACAAGGAGCTCCTATAATTCACCCCTCCACTTT	CASSPTRSSYNSPLHF
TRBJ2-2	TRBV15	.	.	TGTGCCACCAGCATAATAGTAGGGTCCGGGGAGCTGTTTTTT	CATSIIVGSGELFF
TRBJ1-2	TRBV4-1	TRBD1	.	TGCGCCAGCAGCCAAGATCGGGACAGGGGGTCCTGGAGCTACACCTTC	CASSQDRDRGSWSYTF
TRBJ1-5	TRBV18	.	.	TGTGCCAGCTCACCAGGCCGGGGTGCTCAGCCCCAGCATTTT	CASSPGRGAQPQHF
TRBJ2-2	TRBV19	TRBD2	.	TGTGCCAGTTCTAGACTAGCGGGCGCTATTGCGGCCGGGGAGCTGTTTTTT	CASSRLAGAIAAGELFF
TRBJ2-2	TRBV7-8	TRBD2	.	TGTGCCAGCAGCCGCTACAGCGGGGGGACAAACACCGGGGAGCTGTTTTTT	CASSRYSGGTNTGELFF
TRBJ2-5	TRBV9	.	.	TGTGCCAGCAGCGTACGAGGTAGCGAGGAGACCCAGTACTTC	CASSVRGSEETQYF
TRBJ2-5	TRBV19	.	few	TGTGCCAGTAGCCGCAGAGAGGGGGAGACCCAGTACTTC	CASSRREGETQYF
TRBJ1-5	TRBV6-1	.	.	TGTGCCAGCAAGTATGGGCGCGTTAGCAATCAGCCCCAGCATTTT	CASKYGRVSNQPQHF
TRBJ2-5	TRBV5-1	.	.	TGCGCCAGCAGCTTGGCCGGGACCCAGTACTTC	CASSLAGTQYF
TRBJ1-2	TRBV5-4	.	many	TGTGCCAGCAGCCGGGGAAGGATTTATGGCTACACCTTC	CASSRGRIYGYTF
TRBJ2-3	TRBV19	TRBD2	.	TGTGCCAGTAGTCCCCGGACTAGCGGGAGGTTTTTGGCAGATACGCAGTATTTT	CASSPRTSGRFLADTQYF
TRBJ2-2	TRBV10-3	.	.	TGTGCCATCCCGTTGAGTAGCCAAGACACCGGGGAGCTGTTTTTT	CAIPLSSQDTGELFF
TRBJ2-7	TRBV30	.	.	TGTGCCTGGAGTGGTTTCACCCGGGAGCAGTACTTC	CAWSGFTREQYF
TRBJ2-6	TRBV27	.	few	TGTGCCAGCAACACAGCCACTGGGGCCAACGTCCTGACTTTC	CASNTATGANVLTF
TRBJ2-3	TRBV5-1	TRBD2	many	TGCGCCAGCAGCTTGGCCGGCGGGGGATCGAGCACAGATACGCAGTATTTT	CASSLAGGGSSTDTQYF
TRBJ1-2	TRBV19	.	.	TGTGCCAGTAGTATTCAGGGGACCTCCAGCGGCTACACCTTC	CASSIQGTSSGYTF
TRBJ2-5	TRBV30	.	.	TGTGCCTGGGAAAATTCGTACCAAGAGACCCAGTACTTC	CAWENSYQETQYF
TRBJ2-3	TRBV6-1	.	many	TGTGCCAGCAGTGAAGGGGCGTCCGCACAGGGTACGCAGTATTTT	CASSEGASAQGTQYF
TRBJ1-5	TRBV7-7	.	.	TGTGCTAGCAGTATAGACAGGTTAGTTTTACAGCCCCAGCATTTT	CASSIDRLVLQPQHF
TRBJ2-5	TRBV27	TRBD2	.	TGTGCCAGCAGTCCACACCCTGGACTAGTGGGGGGGGAGACCCAGTACTTC	CASSPHPGLVGGETQYF
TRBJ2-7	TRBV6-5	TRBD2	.	TGTGCCAGCAGTTACCCTAGCGGAAAAAACTCCTACGAGCAGTACTTC	CASSYPSGKNSYEQYF
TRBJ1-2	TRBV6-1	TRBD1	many	TGTGCCAGCAGCCTCGACAGGGGCCCTGGCTACACCTTC	CASSLDRGPGYTF
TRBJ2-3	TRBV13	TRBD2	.	TGTGCCAGCAGCTTTTCTAGCGGGGGGCTGACCCGTACGCAGTATTTT	CASSFSSGGLTRTQYF
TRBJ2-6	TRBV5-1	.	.	TGCGCCAGCAGCTTGAGGCGCTCTGGGGCCAACGTCCTGACTTTC	CASSLRRSGANVLTF
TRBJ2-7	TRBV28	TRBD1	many	TGTGGGTGCGGGACCAATTGGGCAGGGGGCTCTTACGAGCAGTACTTC	CGCGTNWAGGSYEQYF
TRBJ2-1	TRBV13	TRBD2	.	TGTGCCAGCAGCGCCGTACTAGCGGGAGGCTCCTACAATGAGCAGTTCTTC	CASSAVLAGGSYNEQFF
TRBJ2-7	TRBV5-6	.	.	TGTGCCAGCAGCTTGTGGCCCCCCGACAGACCCTACGAGCAGTACTTC	CASSLWPPDRPYEQYF